This T cell receptor (beta chain) was profiled in a study of T cells in Graves' hyperthyroidism and ophthalmopathy. Study-wide points: Ophthalmopathy was distinguished from stable hyperthyroidism by 13 V-J signatures.

Worth noting for this clonotype: The target antigen is unknown.

Per the germline V gene, CDR1 is LNHDA and CDR2 is SQIVND (reference sequence). The CDR3 contains 15 residues. The germline V and J ends were trimmed by 3 bases and 3 bases, with 12 bases remaining between them. Disease lasting under 3 months, a NOSPECS grade of at least 4, and a Clinical Activity Score of at least 3 were features of the ophthalmopathy patients. RNA transcripts served as the template for amplifying TCR beta CDR3 regions. HTBI primers were the set used in a first-round RT-PCR of the TCR CDR3. TCRdb re-called the multiplex PCR reads through MiXCR, storing one row per CDR3 protein. Counted here are some 370,000 distinct CDR3 sequences, over 12% occurring once; the ten biggest clones make up 25% to 30%.

This chain uses TRBV19 with TRBJ1-5; no reliable D call. Source material: blood. The clonotype was recovered from a man aged 50 to 60 with Graves' ophthalmopathy. The CDR3 DNA reads as TGTGCCAGTAGTATCAGTGGCACCTACAATCAGCCCCAGCATTTT. It codes for CASSISGTYNQPQHF.